Sequencing of this TCR beta chain was carried out in a study of T cell responses to AZD1222 COVID-19 vaccine. Study outcomes and limitations: Spike-wide coverage was observed for vaccine-associated CD4 TCRs, with dominant responses at 160-218 and 743-854. Breadth and depth of Spike-specific TCRs rose after two AZD1222 doses. Donors were mostly white British, more females; clonal diversity possibly underestimated.

As for this clone: Its antigen is currently unknown.

From germline, CDR1 is SGHTA and CDR2 FQGNSA. This CDR3 is built from 16 residues. V was trimmed by 0 bases and J by 5 bases, leaving 11 bases between them. Clones were read by immunoSEQ multiplex PCR, and TCRdb kept only the in-frame ones, dropping some. The table shows 95,000 to 120,000 clones, with 70% to 90% occurring only once. Sequencing was performed on peripheral blood, taken 28 days after the second AZD1222 dose. This sequence originates from an adult who received the AZD1222 COVID-19 vaccine. V gene TRBV7-2 combines with J gene TRBJ1-6; possibly TRBD1 for D (5 bases). CDR3 coding DNA: TGTGCCAGCAGCTTAGCGTACGTGACAGATAATTCACCCCTCCACTTT. This encodes CASSLAYVTDNSPLHF.